The 6 T cell receptor beta chains below were found in one sample sequenced in a study of CD8+CD57+ T cells in acquired aplastic anemia. Genomic DNA, the template, was used for profiling of the TCR beta VDJ and CDR3. TCRdb re-called the reads through MiXCR, storing one row per CDR3 protein. The sample lists about 81,000 distinct CDR3 sequences; more than 40% were seen once. The specimen sequenced was sorted CD4+, CD8+, or CD8+CD57+ T cells (not recorded which) from PBMCs. These receptors originate from a human donor in good health, serving as a control.

The chain has TRBV19 and TRBJ2-5; D is undetermined. This CDR3 has 14 residues. V shed 5 bases and J shed 5 bases, with 15 bases lying between them. The V gene's germline CDR1 is LNHDA and CDR2 SQIVND (reference sequence). CDR3 in amino acids: CASSLGRIGETQYF. CDR3 coding DNA: TGTGCCAGTAGTCTGGGTAGGATAGGGGAGACCCAGTACTTC.

The table lists this clonotype with a few counts. It may be a read error: a sequence one base away is much more abundant. V and J are TRBV24-1 and TRBJ2-2; a weak D match, TRBD2 (5 bases). The CDR3 is 14 residues long. Germline-derived CDR1 and CDR2 are KGHDR and SFDVKD. CDR3 region: CATSDSLNTGELLF. The CDR3, as DNA: TGTGCCACCAGTGATTCCCTTAACACCGGGGAGCTGCTTTTT.

CDR3 sequence (DNA): TGCGCCAGCAGTCACGGACAGGCCTCTGGGGCCAACGTCCTGACTTTC. Its translation is CASSHGQASGANVLTF. V and J are TRBV10-2 and TRBJ2-6, with 7 bases fitting TRBD1. CDR1 WSHSY and CDR2 SAAADI come from the germline V gene. CDR3 size: 16 residues. V shed 5 bases and J 0 bases; nucleotides not matched to a gene: 4.

This clonotype appeared many times. The rearrangement joins TRBV24-1 to TRBJ2-1, with 9 bases that match TRBD1. This CDR3 has 14 residues. V shed 4 bases and J 5 bases; nucleotides not matched to a gene: 2. CDR1 and CDR2 from the germline V gene are KGHDR and SFDVKD. DNA for the CDR3: TGTGCCACCAGTGACTGGACAGGGGACAATGAGCAGTTCTTC. This sequence encodes CATSDWTGDNEQFF.

At least ten counts were recorded for this clonotype. V usage is TRBV7-2 and J usage is TRBJ2-7; D not resolved. Germline lookup yields CDR1 SGHTA and CDR2 FQGNSA. V lost 0 bases and J 5 bases, leaving 14 bases between the germline ends. The CDR3 has 15 amino acids. Written as DNA, the CDR3 is TGTGCCAGCAGCTTAGCTGGGCTAGGCTGGAACGAGCAGTACTTC. Protein sequence: CASSLAGLGWNEQYF.

This clonotype showed up many times. J is TRBJ2-7 and V is TRBV11-2; D may be TRBD2 (6 bases). Germline-derived CDR1 and CDR2 are SGHAT and FQNNGV. V was pared by 1 base and J by 5 bases, with 18 bases between. This CDR3 contains 16 residues. The CDR3 spells CASSLGGGSWGDEQYF. CDR3 coding DNA: TGTGCCAGCAGCTTAGGAGGCGGATCTTGGGGGGACGAGCAGTACTTC.